The following is a TCR beta chain sequence with its context. The entry originates in a study of PD-L1 blockade in urothelial cancer. Study as a whole: Patients, treated from about 2014 onward, received atezolizumab 1,200 mg intravenously every 3 weeks. Between 0 and 3 prior chemotherapy regimens had been given to patients.

The data were produced by immunoSEQ multiplex PCR, yet TCRdb's version contains in-frame clones alone and is incomplete. The repertoire holds some 100,000 clones, about 89% seen once, with around 0.92% in the top ten. Per germline, CDR1 GTSNPN and CDR2 SVGIG (reference sequence). V shed 1 base and J 0 bases; nucleotides not matched to a gene: 3. The CDR3 is 14 amino acids. The gene calls are TRBV30 and TRBJ2-7; 7 nucleotides align to TRBD2. The sample was PBMCs, taken around atezolizumab (anti-PD-L1) treatment. This clonotype was obtained from a woman older than 75 with urothelial cancer. CDR3 sequence reads: CAWSAAGVSYEQYF. In DNA, the CDR3 is TGTGCCTGGAGTGCGGCGGGAGTCTCCTACGAGCAGTACTTC.